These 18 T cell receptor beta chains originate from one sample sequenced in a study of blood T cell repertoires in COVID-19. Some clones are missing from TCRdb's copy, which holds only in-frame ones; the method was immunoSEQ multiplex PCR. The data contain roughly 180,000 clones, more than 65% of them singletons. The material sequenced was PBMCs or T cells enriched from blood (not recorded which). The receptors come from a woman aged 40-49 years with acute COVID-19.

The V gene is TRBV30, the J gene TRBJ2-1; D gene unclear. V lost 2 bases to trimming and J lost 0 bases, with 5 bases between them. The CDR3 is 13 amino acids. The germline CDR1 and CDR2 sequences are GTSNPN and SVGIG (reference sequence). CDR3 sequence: CAWSWSSYNEQFF. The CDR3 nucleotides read TGTGCCTGGAGTTGGAGCTCCTACAATGAGCAGTTCTTC.

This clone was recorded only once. In nucleotides, the CDR3 is TGTGCCAGCAGTGATGTGATAGCGGGAACGCGGGAGACCCAGTACTTC. Amino acid sequence: CASSDVIAGTRETQYF. The genes are TRBV2 and TRBJ2-5, with 8 bases that match TRBD2. The CDR3 length is 16 residues. V shed 3 bases, J shed 5 bases, and the junction held 11 bases outside the gene matches. Germline CDR1 SNHLY, CDR2 FYNNEI.

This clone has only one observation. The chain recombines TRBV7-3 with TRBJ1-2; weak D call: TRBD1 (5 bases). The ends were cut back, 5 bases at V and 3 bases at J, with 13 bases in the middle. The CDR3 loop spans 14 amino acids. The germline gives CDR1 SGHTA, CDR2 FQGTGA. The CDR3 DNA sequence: TGTGCCAGCAGCCCTCGGGGAGGGGACTATGGCTACACCTTC. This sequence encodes CASSPRGGDYGYTF.

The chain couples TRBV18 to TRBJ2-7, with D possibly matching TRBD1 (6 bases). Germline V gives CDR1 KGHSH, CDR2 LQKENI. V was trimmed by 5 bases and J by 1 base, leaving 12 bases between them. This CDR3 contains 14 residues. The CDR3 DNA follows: TGTGCCAGCTCAAAGGGGGACACATCCTACGAGCAGTACTTC. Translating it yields CASSKGDTSYEQYF.

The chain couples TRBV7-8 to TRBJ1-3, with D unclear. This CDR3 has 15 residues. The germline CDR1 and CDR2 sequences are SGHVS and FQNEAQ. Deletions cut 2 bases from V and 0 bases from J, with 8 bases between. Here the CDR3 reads CASSLRQDSGNTIYF. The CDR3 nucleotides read TGTGCCAGCAGCTTAAGGCAGGACTCTGGAAACACCATATATTTT.

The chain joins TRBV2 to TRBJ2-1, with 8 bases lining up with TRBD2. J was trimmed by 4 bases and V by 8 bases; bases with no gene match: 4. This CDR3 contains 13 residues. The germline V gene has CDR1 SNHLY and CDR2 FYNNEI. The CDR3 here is CASYSGTYNEQFF. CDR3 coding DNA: TGTGCCAGCTATAGCGGGACTTACAATGAGCAGTTCTTC.

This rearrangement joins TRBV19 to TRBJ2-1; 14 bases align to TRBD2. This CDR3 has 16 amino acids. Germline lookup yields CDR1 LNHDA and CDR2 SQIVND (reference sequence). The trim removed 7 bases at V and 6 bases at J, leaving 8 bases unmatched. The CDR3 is CASNIGLAGGPNEQFF. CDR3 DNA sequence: TGTGCCAGTAACATCGGACTAGCGGGAGGCCCCAATGAGCAGTTCTTC.

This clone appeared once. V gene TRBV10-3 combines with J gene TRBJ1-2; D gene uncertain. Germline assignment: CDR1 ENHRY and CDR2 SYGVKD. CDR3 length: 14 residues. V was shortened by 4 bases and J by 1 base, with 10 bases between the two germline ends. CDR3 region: CAISGERLNYGYTF. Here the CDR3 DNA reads TGTGCCATCAGTGGAGAGAGACTTAACTATGGCTACACCTTC.

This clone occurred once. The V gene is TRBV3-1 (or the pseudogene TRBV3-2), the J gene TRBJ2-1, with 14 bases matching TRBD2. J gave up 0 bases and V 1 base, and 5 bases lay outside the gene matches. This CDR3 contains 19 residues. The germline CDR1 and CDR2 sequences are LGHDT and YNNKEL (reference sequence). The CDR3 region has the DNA TGTGCCAGCAGCCAAGTAGAGGGACTAGCGGGAGCCTCCTACAATGAGCAGTTCTTC. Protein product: CASSQVEGLAGASYNEQFF.

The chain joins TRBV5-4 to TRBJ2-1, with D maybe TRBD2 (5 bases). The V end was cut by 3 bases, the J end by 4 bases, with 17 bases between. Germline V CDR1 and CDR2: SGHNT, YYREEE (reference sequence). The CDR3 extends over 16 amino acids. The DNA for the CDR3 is TGTGCCAGCAGCTCCCCGCGCGGGCAAGATTACAATGAGCAGTTCTTC. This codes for CASSSPRGQDYNEQFF.

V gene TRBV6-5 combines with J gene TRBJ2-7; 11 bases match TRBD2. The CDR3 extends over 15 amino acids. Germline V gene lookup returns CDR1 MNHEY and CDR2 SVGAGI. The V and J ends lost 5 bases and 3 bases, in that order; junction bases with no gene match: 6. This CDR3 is CASSIAGGGLYEQYV. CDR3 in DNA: TGTGCCAGCAGTATAGCGGGAGGGGGGCTCTACGAGCAGTACGTC.

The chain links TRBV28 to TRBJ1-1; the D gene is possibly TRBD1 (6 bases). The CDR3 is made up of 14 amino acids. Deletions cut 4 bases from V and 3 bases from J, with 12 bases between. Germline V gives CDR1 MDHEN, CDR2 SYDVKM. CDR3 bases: TGTGCCAGCAGTTATCGGACAGCATACACTGAAGCTTTCTTT. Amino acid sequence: CASSYRTAYTEAFF.

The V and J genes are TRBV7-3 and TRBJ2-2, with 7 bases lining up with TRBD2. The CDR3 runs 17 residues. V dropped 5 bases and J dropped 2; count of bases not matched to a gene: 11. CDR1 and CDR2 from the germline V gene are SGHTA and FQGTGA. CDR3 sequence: CASSPSTLAPNTGELFF. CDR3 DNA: TGTGCCAGCAGCCCAAGCACACTAGCGCCCAACACCGGGGAGCTGTTTTTT.

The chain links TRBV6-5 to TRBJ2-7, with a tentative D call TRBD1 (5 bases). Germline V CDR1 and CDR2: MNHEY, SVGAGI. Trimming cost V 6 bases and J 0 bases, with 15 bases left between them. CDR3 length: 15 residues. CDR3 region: CASSLTEDSSYEQYF. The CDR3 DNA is TGTGCCAGCAGCCTGACAGAAGATAGCTCCTACGAGCAGTACTTC.

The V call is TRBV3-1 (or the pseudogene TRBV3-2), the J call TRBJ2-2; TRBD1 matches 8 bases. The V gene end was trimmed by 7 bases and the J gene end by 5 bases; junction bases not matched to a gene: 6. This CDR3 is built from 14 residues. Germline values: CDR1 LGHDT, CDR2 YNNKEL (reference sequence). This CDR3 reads CASTDRVYTGELFF. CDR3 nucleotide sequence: TGTGCCAGCACGGACAGGGTCTATACCGGGGAGCTGTTTTTT.

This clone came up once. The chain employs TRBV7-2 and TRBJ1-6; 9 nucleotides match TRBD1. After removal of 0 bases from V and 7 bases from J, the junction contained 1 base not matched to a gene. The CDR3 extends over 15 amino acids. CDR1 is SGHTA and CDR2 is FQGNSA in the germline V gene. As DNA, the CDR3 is TGTGCCAGCAGCTTAGCCGGGACAGGGAATTCACCCCTCCACTTT. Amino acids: CASSLAGTGNSPLHF.

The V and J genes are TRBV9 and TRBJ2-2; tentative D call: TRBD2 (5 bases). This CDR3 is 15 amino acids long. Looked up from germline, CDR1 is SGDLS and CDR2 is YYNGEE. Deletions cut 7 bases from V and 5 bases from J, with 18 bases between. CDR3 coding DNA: TGTGCCAGCGGGTGGGAGAGCGAAGTGACCGGGGAGCTGTTTTTT. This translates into CASGWESEVTGELFF. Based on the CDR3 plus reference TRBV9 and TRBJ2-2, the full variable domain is DSGVTQTPKHLITATGQRVTLRCSPRSGDLSVYWYQQSLDQGLQFLIQYYNGEERAKGNILERFSAQQFPDLHSELNLSSLELGDSALYFCASGWESEVTGELFFGEGSRLTVL.

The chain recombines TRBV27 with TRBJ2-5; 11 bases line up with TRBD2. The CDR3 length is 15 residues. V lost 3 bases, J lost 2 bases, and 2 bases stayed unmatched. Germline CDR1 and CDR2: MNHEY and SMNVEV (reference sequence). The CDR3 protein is CASSLTSGIQETQYF. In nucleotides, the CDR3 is TGTGCCAGCAGTTTGACTAGCGGGATTCAAGAGACCCAGTACTTC.